This T cell receptor (beta chain) is drawn from a study of vaccination effects on CD4 cells after COVID-19. Study in general: ViraFEST assay sequencing came after antigen-specific CD4+ T cells were expanded with viral peptide pools. Study-wide points: Clones arising from infection and from vaccination showed marked clonal contraction late after vaccination.

About this clone: The antigen is unknown.

When ten to eleven days of culture had elapsed, CD4+ T cells were isolated. All study participants received two doses of BNT162b2 or mRNA-1273 vaccine. At days 3 and 7, half of the medium was exchanged for IL-2 medium. The assay was immunoSEQ multiplex PCR, and TCRdb's table has in-frame clones only and misses some. The repertoire holds 57,000 or so clones, about 81% seen once, with 3.5% to 5% in the top ten. V was clipped by 7 bases and J by 5 bases; unmatched bases: 9. The CDR3 length is 17 residues. Germline V CDR1 and CDR2: SEHNR, FQNEAQ (reference sequence). The chain links TRBV7-9 to TRBJ2-2; 14 bases line up with TRBD2. Sequences were derived from CD4+ T cells from PBMCs cultured without peptide, sampled after COVID-19 vaccination. This clonotype was sampled from a human donor who received a COVID-19 vaccine. The CDR3 region has the DNA TGTGCCAGCACGCGACTAGCGGGAGGGGTCGGAACCGGGGAGCTGTTTTTT. Amino acids: CASTRLAGGVGTGELFF. The full variable domain, rest sourced from reference TRBV7-9 and TRBJ2-2, is DTGVSQNPRHKITKRGQNVTFRCDPISEHNRLYWYRQTLGQGPEFLTYFQNEAQLEKSRLLSDRFSAERPKGSFSTLEIQRTEQGDSAMYLCASTRLAGGVGTGELFFGEGSRLTVL.